The 23 T cell receptor beta chains below all came from one sample that was sequenced in a study of blood T cell repertoires in COVID-19 (dated by TCRdb to the early 2020s). The library was made by the immunoSEQ multiplex PCR assay. This immuneACCESS table, as held by TCRdb, lists in-frame sequences with V and J called but not all clones. Of the missing ones, under half trace to an unresolved V gene in checked studies; the others have no known cause. The sample table holds over 250,000 clones, of which roughly 86% were seen once. The ten largest account for about 2.6% of the sample. The source material was PBMCs or T cells enriched from blood (not recorded which). The receptors stem from a woman younger than 35 who had recovered from COVID-19.

This clone was counted between two and nine times. V gene TRBV5-1 combines with J gene TRBJ1-4, with D unresolved. V was trimmed by 0 bases and J by 0 bases, leaving 6 bases between them. This CDR3 has 15 residues. Germline CDR1 and CDR2: SGHRS and YFSETQ. CDR3 loop: CASSLDPATNEKLFF. In DNA, the CDR3 is TGCGCCAGCAGCTTGGACCCAGCAACTAATGAAAAACTGTTTTTT.

This clone was detected once. The rearrangement links TRBV12-5 to TRBJ2-7, with D perhaps matching TRBD2 (6 bases). The CDR3 spans 15 residues. In germline, CDR1 is LGHNT, CDR2 FRNRAP. V lost 5 bases, J lost 1 base, and 15 bases lay in between. The CDR3 spells CASGPFAGPSYEQYF. CDR3 in DNA: TGTGCTAGTGGTCCCTTCGCGGGGCCTTCCTACGAGCAGTACTTC.

This chain joins TRBV5-1 and TRBJ2-1, with 10 bases identical to TRBD1. This CDR3 region has 15 residues. Germline V gives CDR1 SGHRS, CDR2 YFSETQ. Unmatched junction bases numbered 7, after V lost 2 bases and J lost 8 bases. The CDR3 loop is CASSLGQGVNDEQFF. As DNA, the CDR3 is TGCGCCAGCAGCTTAGGACAGGGGGTCAACGATGAGCAGTTCTTC.

This clone was seen only a few times. J is TRBJ1-2 and V is TRBV3-1 (or the pseudogene TRBV3-2), with 9 bases lining up with TRBD1. CDR1 LGHDT and CDR2 YNNKEL come from the germline V gene (reference sequence). This CDR3 has 16 residues. The V segment lost 1 base and the J segment 5 bases; nucleotides outside the gene matches: 8. CDR3 sequence (DNA): TGTGCCAGCAGCCAAGCGGGACAGGGATTATGGTATGGCTACACCTTC. Its translation is CASSQAGQGLWYGYTF.

V usage is TRBV12-5 and J usage is TRBJ2-3; 7 bases agree with TRBD2. The trim removed 7 bases at V and 1 base at J, leaving 5 bases unmatched. This CDR3 contains 14 residues. In germline, CDR1 is LGHNT, CDR2 FRNRAP. The DNA of the CDR3 is TGTGCTAGTGCCTCGGGAGGCGGCACAGATACGCAGTATTTT. This translates into CASASGGGTDTQYF.

The chain recombines TRBV4-1 with TRBJ1-1; perhaps TRBD1 as D (5 bases). Trimming left V 4 bases short and J 3 bases short, with 18 bases between. Germline loops: CDR1 MGHRA, CDR2 YSYEKL. CDR3 size: 16 residues. The DNA of the CDR3 is TGCGCCAGCAGCCCCCGCGGGGGTTTAATGTACACTGAAGCTTTCTTT. This codes for CASSPRGGLMYTEAFF.

This chain links TRBV2 with TRBJ1-3; possible D gene TRBD1, 6 bases. Between the trimmed V and J ends, which lost 1 base and 7 bases, there was a span of 14 bases. This CDR3 is 15 amino acids long. CDR1 and CDR2 (germline): SNHLY, FYNNEI. The CDR3 DNA reads TGTGCCAGCAGTGAAGTCGGGGGGCTGGGGAACACCATATATTTT. The encoded protein is CASSEVGGLGNTIYF. Variable domain in full (rest from reference TRBV2 and TRBJ1-3): EPEVTQTPSHQVTQMGQEVILRCVPISNHLYFYWYRQILGQKVEFLVSFYNNEISEKSEIFDDQFSVERPDGSNFTLKIRSTKLEDSAMYFCASSEVGGLGNTIYFGEGSWLTVV.

The chain has TRBV18 and TRBJ1-4; 8 bases line up with TRBD1. This CDR3 is 15 amino acids long. Losses at the gene ends were 5 bases for V and 7 bases for J; bases not matched to a gene: 9. The germline V gene has CDR1 KGHSH and CDR2 LQKENI. CDR3 region: CASSTDRGSSEKLFF. For the CDR3, the DNA is TGTGCCAGCTCAACCGACAGGGGTAGTAGTGAAAAACTGTTTTTT.

V and J are TRBV6-5 and TRBJ2-7, with D possibly TRBD1 on 6 matching bases. Germline values: CDR1 MNHEY, CDR2 SVGAGI. The length of the CDR3 is 13 residues. V lost 6 bases and J 5 bases, leaving 14 bases between the germline ends. The CDR3 DNA follows: TGTGCCAGCAGCCGGACAGTTTTTGACGAGCAGTACTTC. Translation: CASSRTVFDEQYF.

The rearrangement joins TRBV7-9 to TRBJ1-2; the D gene is possibly TRBD1 (5 bases). Germline CDR1 is SEHNR and CDR2 is FQNEAQ (reference sequence). Trimming left V 3 bases short and J 4 bases short, with 12 bases between. The CDR3 is 14 amino acids. CDR3 DNA: TGTGCCAGCAGCTTGACTGCGGACACCTATGGCTACACCTTC. It encodes CASSLTADTYGYTF.

The table lists this clone with a count of one. This chain joins TRBV11-2 and TRBJ2-3; D is unclear. V was trimmed by 5 bases and J by 2 bases, leaving 5 bases between them. The V gene's germline CDR1 is SGHAT and CDR2 FQNNGV. The CDR3 runs to 12 residues. CDR3 DNA: TGTGCCAGCAGCATTATCACAGATACGCAGTATTTT. Its translation: CASSIITDTQYF.

The rearrangement uses TRBV30 and TRBJ2-1, with 8 bases that match TRBD2. This CDR3 has 14 residues. J gave up 4 bases and V 1 base, and 3 bases lay outside the gene matches. In germline, CDR1 is GTSNPN, CDR2 SVGIG (reference sequence). As DNA, the CDR3 is TGTGCCTGGAGTGGGGTAGCGGGATACAATGAGCAGTTCTTC. Translated: CAWSGVAGYNEQFF. Using reference TRBV30 and TRBJ2-1 for the parts outside the CDR3, the full variable domain is SQTIHQWPATLVQPVGSPLSLECTVEGTSNPNLYWYRQAAGRGLQLLFYSVGIGQISSEVPQNLSASRPQDRQFILSSKKLLLSDSGFYLCAWSGVAGYNEQFFGPGTRLTVL.

The count of this clone is one. CDR3 bases: TGCAGCGTTGGAGCCTCCATGAACACTGAAGCTTTCTTT. Translating it yields CSVGASMNTEAFF. The chain uses TRBV29-1 and TRBJ1-1; no clear D gene. Germline values: CDR1 SQVTM, CDR2 ANQGSEA. The CDR3 totals 13 residues. Trimming stripped 4 bases from V and 0 bases from J, with 9 bases between.

This clone showed up just a few times. The chain has TRBV19 and TRBJ1-2; weak D call: TRBD1 (5 bases). Trimming removed 2 bases from V and 5 bases from J, with 12 bases in between. The CDR3 contains 14 residues. From germline, CDR1 is LNHDA and CDR2 SQIVND (reference sequence). The CDR3 DNA reads as TGTGCCAGTAGTATACGCGGGGGTGGATATGGCTACACCTTC. This encodes CASSIRGGGYGYTF.

The chain employs TRBV7-9 and TRBJ2-3; weak D call: TRBD2 (5 bases). This CDR3 has 15 amino acids. V was shortened by 4 bases and J by 1 base, with 12 bases between the two germline ends. Germline CDR1 is SEHNR and CDR2 is FQNEAQ (reference sequence). The CDR3 DNA reads TGTGCCAGCAGCTCCCGGGGTCACGGCACAGATACGCAGTATTTT. Translating it yields CASSSRGHGTDTQYF.

The chain links TRBV19 to TRBJ2-2; 7 bases fit TRBD2. Germline V gene lookup returns CDR1 LNHDA and CDR2 SQIVND (reference sequence). Trimming cost V 7 bases and J 5 bases; bases outside gene matches: 7. The CDR3 covers 14 residues. The CDR3 sequence is CASTLGRATGELFF. CDR3 nucleotide sequence: TGTGCCAGTACTCTAGGGAGGGCGACCGGGGAGCTGTTTTTT.

The DNA for the CDR3 is TGTGCCAGCAGATCCCCCTGGGACAGTTTTATGAACACTGAAGCTTTCTTT. Translating it yields CASRSPWDSFMNTEAFF. The J gene is TRBJ1-1, the V gene TRBV11-2, with 7 bases that match TRBD1. CDR1 is SGHAT, CDR2 FQNNGV, per germline. Losses at the gene ends were 6 bases for V and 0 bases for J; bases not matched to a gene: 13. The CDR3 length is 17 residues.

V usage is TRBV6-5 and J usage is TRBJ2-7, with 8 bases identical to TRBD2. CDR1 is MNHEY, CDR2 SVGAGI, per germline. The CDR3 is 14 residues long. V lost 2 bases to trimming and J lost 0 bases; unmatched junction nucleotides: 0. Here the CDR3 reads CASSYGTSSYEQYF. In DNA form, the CDR3 reads TGTGCCAGCAGTTACGGGACTAGCTCCTACGAGCAGTACTTC.

In its sample, this clone was seen a few times. The rearrangement links TRBV5-1 to TRBJ2-2; 9 nucleotides match TRBD2. This CDR3 is 16 amino acids long. V shed 0 bases and J 1 base; nucleotides not matched to a gene: 1. The germline CDR1 and CDR2 sequences are SGHRS and YFSETQ. CDR3 DNA sequence: TGCGCCAGCAGCTTGGCACTAGCGGGGAACACCGGGGAGCTGTTTTTT. Its translation is CASSLALAGNTGELFF.

The rearrangement joins TRBV9 to TRBJ1-3; D gene ambiguous. Germline CDR1 SGDLS, CDR2 YYNGEE. V was clipped by 4 bases and J by 0 bases, with 20 bases between them. The CDR3 spans 18 residues. The CDR3 bases are TGTGCCAGCAGCCCAGACATACCACGGAGGAGCTCTGGAAACACCATATATTTT. Translated: CASSPDIPRRSSGNTIYF.

The chain employs TRBV5-5 and TRBJ2-3; 9 bases are shared with TRBD1. Germline V gene sequence: CDR1 SGHKS, CDR2 YYEKEE (reference sequence). V was clipped by 3 bases and J by 3 bases; unmatched bases: 8. The CDR3 contains 16 residues. Here the CDR3 reads CASSSGTGWRTDTQYF. The CDR3 DNA reads as TGTGCCAGCAGCTCCGGGACAGGGTGGAGGACAGATACGCAGTATTTT.

The chain is built from TRBV5-1 and TRBJ2-3; 8 nucleotides match TRBD2. Germline V gene data show CDR1 as SGHRS and CDR2 as YFSETQ. The J segment lost 0 bases and the V segment lost 6 bases, leaving 12 bases of the junction unmatched. The CDR3 extends over 17 amino acids. The CDR3 nucleotides read TGCGCCAGCAACACCCTGAGTCCGGGGGGGAGCACAGATACGCAGTATTTT. The encoded protein is CASNTLSPGGSTDTQYF.

J is TRBJ2-3 and V is TRBV11-2; D perhaps matches TRBD2 (5 bases). Trimming removed 5 bases at V and 3 bases at J, with 12 bases between. The CDR3 is 14 residues long. Looked up from germline, CDR1 is SGHAT and CDR2 is FQNNGV. The CDR3 region has the DNA TGTGCCAGCAGCATGAGGACTCGGACAGATACGCAGTATTTT. Translation: CASSMRTRTDTQYF.